This passage covers 6 T cell receptor beta chains from one sample sequenced in a study of cytomegalovirus exposure and HLA in healthy donors. Data came from immunoSEQ multiplex PCR; TCRdb stores just in-frame clones and leaves some out. The repertoire holds approximately 41,000 clones, with about 93% as singletons. Sequenced material: PBMCs. Source of these receptors: a man younger than 30 in good health and CMV-seronegative.

To note about this clone: This sample includes further DNA sequences coding for the same CDR3. V and J are TRBV18 and TRBJ2-7, with TRBD1 matching 9 bases. The V and J ends lost 0 bases and 0 bases, in that order; junction bases with no gene match: 0. CDR3 size: 15 residues. The germline gives CDR1 KGHSH, CDR2 LQKENI. CDR3 in amino acids: CASSPPGQGSYEQYF. The CDR3 DNA follows: TGTGCCAGCTCACCACCGGGACAGGGCTCCTACGAGCAGTACTTC.

A single count supports this clone. The chain carries TRBV30 and TRBJ2-3; D is undetermined. The CDR3 runs to 13 residues. V gave up 3 bases and J gave up 0 bases, with 7 bases separating them. The V gene's germline CDR1 is GTSNPN and CDR2 SVGIG (reference sequence). The CDR3 DNA reads TGTGCCTGGAGATTATCTAGCACAGATACGCAGTATTTT. Protein: CAWRLSSTDTQYF.

This clone was observed a single time. The chain combines TRBV11-2 with TRBJ2-6, with D possibly TRBD1 on 6 matching bases. Trimming removed 7 bases at V and 4 bases at J, with 11 bases between. CDR1 is SGHAT and CDR2 is FQNNGV in the germline V gene. The CDR3 runs 14 residues. CDR3 sequence (DNA): TGTGCCAGCAAAACAGGGTCAGGGGCCAACGTCCTGACTTTC. Translation gives CASKTGSGANVLTF.

The CDR3 DNA follows: TGCGCCAGCATATCCGAGGACAGGGCTCCCCAAGAGACCCAGTACTTC. It codes for CASISEDRAPQETQYF. The chain joins TRBV10-1 to TRBJ2-5, with 8 bases matching TRBD1. V was pared by 7 bases and J by 1 base, with 11 bases of the junction left unmatched. Looked up from germline, CDR1 is WNHNN and CDR2 is SYGVQD (reference sequence). This CDR3 region has 16 residues.

The count of this clone is one. J is TRBJ1-4 and V is TRBV18, with 7 bases aligning to TRBD1. Germline V gene sequence: CDR1 KGHSH, CDR2 LQKENI. The CDR3 is made up of 16 amino acids. With 3 bases clipped from V and 0 bases from J, the junction kept 4 bases outside the gene matches. The CDR3 is CASSPGQVATNEKLFF. The DNA for the CDR3 is TGTGCCAGCTCACCTGGACAGGTTGCAACTAATGAAAAACTGTTTTTT.

The chain combines TRBV6-5 with TRBJ2-2; 7 bases agree with TRBD1. The V gene's germline CDR1 is MNHEY and CDR2 SVGAGI. The CDR3 loop spans 15 amino acids. After removal of 2 bases from V and 3 bases from J, the junction contained 3 bases not matched to a gene. CDR3 DNA: TGTGCCAGCAGTTACAGGGGGCCAGACACCGGGGAGCTGTTTTTT. Translation: CASSYRGPDTGELFF.